The sequence of this T cell receptor (beta chain) was determined in a study of early T cells in non-severe SARS-CoV-2 infection. The CDR3 consists of 14 residues. The germline V and J ends were trimmed by 0 bases and 4 bases, with 9 bases remaining between them. Germline lookup yields CDR1 SGHVS and CDR2 FQNEAQ. A note on this clonotype: Antigen: not known.

TCRdb reprocessed the 5' RACE reads via MiXCR and lists one record per CDR3 protein. The sample comprises about 60,000 distinct CDR3 sequences, roughly a fifth of which are singletons, and more than 15% rests with the top ten. Findings and caveats of the study: Matching results from VDJdb favored anti-spike CD8 responses, leaving private and CD4 specificities undetected.

The TCR comes from an adult who was a healthcare worker with PCR-confirmed SARS-CoV-2 infection or an uninfected control (not recorded which). Specimen: whole blood, collected at baseline. The rearrangement joins TRBV7-8 to TRBJ2-5; D tentatively reads TRBD1 or TRBD2 (5 bases each). CDR3: CASSLAAGRETQYF. The CDR3 DNA follows: TGTGCCAGCAGCTTAGCAGCAGGGAGAGAGACCCAGTACTTC. The whole variable domain, remainder taken from reference TRBV7-8 and TRBJ2-5, is GAGVSQSPRYKVAKRGQDVALRCDPISGHVSLFWYQQALGQGPEFLTYFQNEAQLDKSGLPSDRFFAERPEGSVSTLKIQRTQQEDSAVYLCASSLAAGRETQYFGPGTRLLVL.